The 2 T cell receptor beta chains below come from one sample, sequenced in a study of blood T cell repertoires in COVID-19. Assay used: immunoSEQ multiplex PCR; TCRdb lists only in-frame clones, some missing. The repertoire holds 110,000 to 150,000 clones, with roughly 80% as singletons. Specimen: PBMCs or T cells enriched from blood (not recorded which). Receptors originate from a woman under 30 who had been exposed to COVID-19.

The sample holds one count of this clone. This chain links TRBV28 with TRBJ2-2, with a possible D match to TRBD1 (5 bases). Germline CDR1 is MDHEN and CDR2 is SYDVKM. Trimming removed 5 bases at V and 3 bases at J, with 16 bases between. CDR3 length: 16 amino acids. CDR3: CASSPDPRRDTGELFF. CDR3 in DNA: TGTGCCAGCAGTCCGGACCCCCGCAGGGACACCGGGGAGCTGTTTTTT. The full variable domain, its missing parts supplied by reference TRBV28 and TRBJ2-2, is DVKVTQSSRYLVKRTGEKVFLECVQDMDHENMFWYRQDPGLGLRLIYFSYDVKMKEKGDIPEGYSVSREKKERFSLILESASTNQTSMYLCASSPDPRRDTGELFFGEGSRLTVL.

J is TRBJ1-5 and V is TRBV4-1; 7 positions agree with TRBD1. Looked up from germline, CDR1 is MGHRA and CDR2 is YSYEKL. This CDR3 is built from 15 residues. The V gene end was trimmed by 4 bases and the J gene end by 5 bases; junction bases not matched to a gene: 8. The CDR3 DNA reads TGCGCCAGCAGCCGAAATACAGGGGTTGATCAGCCCCAGCATTTT. Translating it yields CASSRNTGVDQPQHF.